Detailed here is one T cell receptor (beta chain). Its antigen is still unknown. Only in-frame clones appear in the TCRdb table, and some are missing; sequencing was by immunoSEQ multiplex PCR. The table records 130,000 or so clones, roughly 95% of them present only once. The CDR3 runs to 13 residues. Trimming cost V 1 base and J 6 bases, with 7 bases left between them. The germline gives CDR1 MDHEN, CDR2 SYDVKM. The data were obtained in a study of OX40 agonist ivuxolimab in advanced cancers. Whole-study context: Patients' therapy was ivuxolimab, an antibody that acts as an agonist of OX40 (CD134). Study-level points and caveats: In the expanded peripheral T cells, antigen specificity was never determined.

This clonotype was obtained from an adult with an advanced solid tumor such as melanoma, head and neck, liver or kidney cancer. The source was CD4+ or CD8+ T cells sorted from blood, collected in a trial of the OX40 agonist ivuxolimab. This chain links TRBV28 with TRBJ1-5, with D possibly matching TRBD1 (5 bases). This CDR3 reads CASSLFGGQPQHF. In nucleotides, the CDR3 is TGTGCCAGCAGTTTATTTGGGGGTCAGCCCCAGCATTTT.